Below, 12 T cell receptor beta chains from the same sample are listed, as sequenced in a study of graft-versus-host responses after intestinal transplantation. Produced via immunoSEQ multiplex PCR; TCRdb's table is partial and in-frame only. This sample has about 90,000 clones, with around 93% found just once. No antigens are known for them. The material was unstimulated CD4+ T cells sorted from spleen or lymph node cells, obtained before transplant. The receptors stem from a human donor who was the organ donor for an intestinal transplant.

This rearrangement joins TRBV10-2 to TRBJ2-7; tentative D call: TRBD1 (6 bases). Trimming stripped 7 bases from V and 1 base from J, with 14 bases between. The CDR3 has 14 amino acids. Germline assignment: CDR1 WSHSY and CDR2 SAAADI. The CDR3 region is CASIGGRGSYEQYF. The DNA for the CDR3 is TGCGCCAGCATAGGTGGCAGGGGATCCTACGAGCAGTACTTC.

V usage is TRBV4-1 and J usage is TRBJ1-4, with TRBD1 matching 8 bases. The CDR3 length is 14 residues. V dropped 4 bases and J dropped 4; count of bases not matched to a gene: 2. From germline, CDR1 is MGHRA and CDR2 YSYEKL. The CDR3 here is CASSRTGFNEKLFF. CDR3 nucleotide sequence: TGCGCCAGCAGCCGGACAGGGTTTAATGAAAAACTGTTTTTT.

The chain is built from TRBV2 and TRBJ2-5; no clear D gene. Near its end, the DNA agrees better with TRBJ2-7, so the J call may be wrong. There are 14 residues in the CDR3. The germline V gene encodes CDR1 SNHLY and CDR2 FYNNEI. CDR3 DNA sequence: TGTGCCAGCAGTGCAGACTGGGTTTCCTACGAGCAGTACTTC. Amino acids: CASSADWVSYEQYF.

J is TRBJ2-1 and V is TRBV19; 7 bases are a match to TRBD2. Germline values: CDR1 LNHDA, CDR2 SQIVND (reference sequence). J was trimmed by 5 bases and V by 8 bases; bases with no gene match: 6. The CDR3 consists of 13 residues. Here the CDR3 reads CASGLDRDNEQFF. CDR3 DNA: TGTGCCAGTGGACTAGATCGGGACAATGAGCAGTTCTTC.

This clone was recorded a few times. The rearrangement uses TRBV5-1 and TRBJ2-7; a weak D match, TRBD2 (5 bases). The V end lost 5 bases, the J end lost 0 bases, and 12 bases lay between the germline ends. From germline, CDR1 is SGHRS and CDR2 YFSETQ. This CDR3 has 14 residues. DNA of the CDR3: TGCGCCAGCAGGGACGGGATGAGCTCCTACGAGCAGTACTTC. Protein sequence: CASRDGMSSYEQYF.

Here the CDR3 DNA reads TGTGCCAGCAGTGCCGGACAGTTTTTCAATGAGCAGTTCTTC. Its protein product is CASSAGQFFNEQFF. The chain couples TRBV6-1 to TRBJ2-1; possibly TRBD1 for D (6 bases). The CDR3 is 14 amino acids. CDR1 is MNHNS, CDR2 SASEGT, per germline. Trimming took off 4 bases at V and 6 bases at J, with 13 bases between the two ends.

The CDR3 sequence: CASIAGPIQETQYF. In DNA form, the CDR3 reads TGTGCCAGCATAGCGGGCCCGATTCAAGAGACCCAGTACTTC. The rearrangement joins TRBV18 to TRBJ2-5, with 7 nucleotides matching TRBD2. This CDR3 spans 14 amino acids. V trimming: 8 bases; J trimming: 2 bases; junction bases outside the gene matches: 8. Germline assignment: CDR1 KGHSH and CDR2 LQKENI.

The genes are TRBV18 and TRBJ2-5; D is possibly TRBD1 (5 bases). This CDR3 region has 12 residues. CDR1 KGHSH and CDR2 LQKENI come from the germline V gene. The V gene lost 4 bases and the J gene lost 7 bases, with 10 bases spanning the gap. The CDR3 is CASSQGPPTQYF. Here the CDR3 DNA reads TGTGCCAGCTCACAGGGGCCACCGACCCAGTACTTC. Looking up the rest from reference TRBV18 and TRBJ2-5 gives the full variable domain: NAGVMQNPRHLVRRRGQEARLRCSPMKGHSHVYWYRQLPEEGLKFMVYLQKENIIDESGMPKERFSAEFPKEGPSILRIQQVVRGDSAAYFCASSQGPPTQYFGPGTRLLVL.

In its sample, this clone was seen a few times. This chain uses TRBV6-6 with TRBJ1-1; 10 bases agree with TRBD1. CDR1 MNHNY and CDR2 SVGAGI come from the germline V gene (reference sequence). Losses at the gene ends were 2 bases for V and 9 bases for J; bases not matched to a gene: 3. The length of the CDR3 is 13 residues. The CDR3 reads CASSYDRGHQAFF. The CDR3, as DNA: TGTGCCAGCAGTTACGACAGGGGGCACCAAGCTTTCTTT.

For the CDR3, the DNA is TGTGCCAGCAGCAAAACGGGGGTGGGGGAGACCCAGTACTTC. Translation: CASSKTGVGETQYF. V is TRBV7-3 and J is TRBJ2-5; TRBD2 might be the D (6 bases). Germline assignment: CDR1 SGHTA and CDR2 FQGTGA. Between the trimmed V and J ends, which lost 5 bases and 5 bases, there was a span of 15 bases. The CDR3 extends over 14 amino acids.

V usage is TRBV7-9 and J usage is TRBJ2-7; TRBD2 matches at 13 bases. The V and J ends lost 5 bases and 8 bases, in that order; junction bases with no gene match: 6. Germline CDR1 SEHNR, CDR2 FQNEAQ (reference sequence). The CDR3 is 14 amino acids. The chain's CDR3 is CASSIGLAGDQQYF. The CDR3, as DNA: TGTGCCAGCAGCATAGGACTAGCGGGAGACCAGCAGTACTTC.

The CDR3, as DNA: TGTGCCAGTAGGAGGACTCCTGGAATGGAGACCCAGTACTTC. Its protein is CASRRTPGMETQYF. The V call is TRBV19, the J call TRBJ2-5; D may be TRBD2 (5 bases). The CDR3 extends over 14 amino acids. Trimming shortened V by 6 bases and J by 5 bases, and 16 bases separated the two germline ends. Per the germline V gene, CDR1 is LNHDA and CDR2 is SQIVND (reference sequence).